The 10 T cell receptor beta chains given below trace back to one sample, sequenced in a study of blood T cell repertoires in COVID-19. The table came from immunoSEQ multiplex PCR; TCRdb's copy has only in-frame clones and leaves some out. This table has around 160,000 clones, 85% to 90% appearing once. Sequencing was performed on peripheral blood. The receptors were gathered from a human donor in a cohort sampled during active COVID-19.

This clone was recorded a few times. The chain carries TRBV5-1 and TRBJ2-2; 7 bases are shared with TRBD1. The V gene's germline CDR1 is SGHRS and CDR2 YFSETQ. The trim removed 4 bases at V and 6 bases at J, leaving 9 bases unmatched. The length of the CDR3 is 15 residues. The DNA of the CDR3 is TGCGCCAGCAGCCCGGGGACAGTTGTGCCCGGGGAGCTGTTTTTT. Translation: CASSPGTVVPGELFF.

The chain employs TRBV9 and TRBJ2-6, with 9 positions matching TRBD1. CDR1 and CDR2 (germline): SGDLS, YYNGEE. The ends lost 3 bases at V and 2 bases at J; junction bases unmatched: 12. The CDR3 runs 19 residues. In nucleotides, the CDR3 is TGTGCCAGCAGCGCACCCCCGGGACAGGGAGAGGCTGGGGCCAACGTCCTGACTTTC. Protein product: CASSAPPGQGEAGANVLTF.

The V and J genes are TRBV29-1 and TRBJ1-2, with D possibly matching TRBD1 (6 bases). The V end lost 2 bases, the J end lost 4 bases, and 17 bases lay between the germline ends. Germline V gene sequence: CDR1 SQVTM, CDR2 ANQGSEA. The CDR3 extends over 15 amino acids. The CDR3 nucleotides are TGCAGCGTTGAACTCGAAACAGGGTCTTCCTATGGCTACACCTTC. Protein sequence: CSVELETGSSYGYTF.

J is TRBJ2-7 and V is TRBV6-5; 8 nucleotides match TRBD1. CDR1 MNHEY and CDR2 SVGAGI come from the germline V gene. V lost 3 bases to trimming and J lost 4 bases; unmatched junction nucleotides: 5. The CDR3 contains 14 residues. CDR3 region: CASSYFQGAYEQYF. The CDR3 nucleotides read TGTGCCAGCAGTTATTTCCAGGGGGCATACGAGCAGTACTTC.

The chain uses TRBV10-3 and TRBJ2-7; 7 bases agree with TRBD1. The trim removed 3 bases at V and 7 bases at J, leaving 9 bases unmatched. The CDR3 loop spans 14 amino acids. Germline CDR1 ENHRY, CDR2 SYGVKD. CDR3 bases: TGTGCCATCAGTGACCAAGGGGGCGCGGGTGAGCAGTACTTC. Protein product: CAISDQGGAGEQYF.

The rearrangement links TRBV7-8 to TRBJ1-3, with D unresolved. Germline CDR1 SGHVS, CDR2 FQNEAQ. This CDR3 is built from 22 residues. The V end lost 2 bases, the J end lost 0 bases, and 29 bases lay between the germline ends. CDR3 sequence (DNA): TGTGCCAGCAGCTTAACCCGCACCTCTTTACCGGGATCCTCAAACTCTGGAAACACCATATATTTT. Protein: CASSLTRTSLPGSSNSGNTIYF. The variable domain in full, with the rest retrieved from reference TRBV7-8 and TRBJ1-3, is GAGVSQSPRYKVAKRGQDVALRCDPISGHVSLFWYQQALGQGPEFLTYFQNEAQLDKSGLPSDRFFAERPEGSVSTLKIQRTQQEDSAVYLCASSLTRTSLPGSSNSGNTIYFGEGSWLTVV.

V gene TRBV30 combines with J gene TRBJ1-4, with 8 positions matching TRBD1. This CDR3 is 15 amino acids long. V trimming: 1 base; J trimming: 8 bases; junction bases outside the gene matches: 9. The germline V gene encodes CDR1 GTSNPN and CDR2 SVGIG (reference sequence). The CDR3 sequence is CAWSAATGVGEKLFF. The CDR3 DNA reads as TGTGCCTGGAGTGCGGCGACAGGGGTCGGAGAAAAACTGTTTTTT.

V is TRBV5-1 and J is TRBJ1-1, with 9 bases fitting TRBD1. Germline assignment: CDR1 SGHRS and CDR2 YFSETQ. The CDR3 sequence is 14 residues long. V gave up 5 bases and J gave up 5 bases; unmatched junction bases: 7. The CDR3 region is CASSPGTGYTEAFF. The CDR3 nucleotides are TGCGCCAGCAGTCCCGGGACAGGGTATACTGAAGCTTTCTTT.

This chain links TRBV12-3 or TRBV12-4 with TRBJ2-7; 7 nucleotides match TRBD1. V was clipped by 6 bases and J by 6 bases; unmatched bases: 5. This CDR3 has 12 residues. The CDR3 coding sequence is TGTGCCAGCAGGTTGACAGGGTTCGAGCAGTACTTC. Amino acids: CASRLTGFEQYF.

The CDR3 region has the DNA TGCGCCAGCAGCCCTGACGTCGGGCAGCCCCAGCATTTT. Protein product: CASSPDVGQPQHF. The J gene is TRBJ1-5, the V gene TRBV5-1; D not certain. There are 13 residues in the CDR3. Germline V lookup: CDR1 SGHRS, CDR2 YFSETQ. V dropped 4 bases and J dropped 7 bases, with 12 bases sitting between them.